This T cell receptor (beta chain) was recovered during a study of T-cell reconstitution after alpha-beta-depleted transplantation in children. V was shortened by 4 bases and J by 0 bases, with 11 bases between the two germline ends. The CDR3 runs to 15 residues. Germline V gene lookup returns CDR1 MNHNS and CDR2 SASEGT. A library of TCRbeta sequences, prepared with unique molecular identifiers, was generated. Via MiXCR, TCRdb re-called the PCR reads, giving one row per CDR3 protein. The table shows 400,000 to 500,000 distinct CDR3 sequences, with roughly a tenth occurring only once. The source of this sequence is a human donor who donated a stem cell graft to a child with acute myeloid leukemia. Sequencing used PBMCs from the stem cell graft donor, obtained from the stem cell graft. This rearrangement joins TRBV6-1 to TRBJ2-3; D gene unclear. In DNA, the CDR3 is TGTGCCAGCAGTGGCCTCCTCTTAAGCACAGATACGCAGTATTTT. It specifies CASSGLLLSTDTQYF.